The entry that follows covers one T cell receptor beta chain sequence. This CDR3 has 17 amino acids. Trimming took 2 bases from V and 7 from J, leaving 18 bases between them. Germline CDR1 and CDR2: MGHRA and YSYEKL. This specimen belongs to a study of CD8+ T cells in alopecia areata. Punch biopsies of lesional scalp, plus peripheral blood, were taken from alopecia areata patients. RNA, once extracted, was reverse transcribed into cDNA for use as the sequencing template. TCRdb's copy holds only in-frame clones and misses some; the assay was immunoSEQ multiplex PCR. This table has about 150,000 clones, about 50% appearing once.

This TCR derives from a human donor with alopecia areata. The rearrangement uses TRBV4-1 and TRBJ1-6; weak D call: TRBD1 (5 bases). Sequenced here: CD8+ T cells sorted from blood, sampled at week 0. The CDR3 sequence is CASSQNRWQRLNSPLHF. The CDR3 DNA reads as TGCGCCAGCAGCCAAAACAGGTGGCAGAGGCTCAATTCACCCCTCCACTTT.